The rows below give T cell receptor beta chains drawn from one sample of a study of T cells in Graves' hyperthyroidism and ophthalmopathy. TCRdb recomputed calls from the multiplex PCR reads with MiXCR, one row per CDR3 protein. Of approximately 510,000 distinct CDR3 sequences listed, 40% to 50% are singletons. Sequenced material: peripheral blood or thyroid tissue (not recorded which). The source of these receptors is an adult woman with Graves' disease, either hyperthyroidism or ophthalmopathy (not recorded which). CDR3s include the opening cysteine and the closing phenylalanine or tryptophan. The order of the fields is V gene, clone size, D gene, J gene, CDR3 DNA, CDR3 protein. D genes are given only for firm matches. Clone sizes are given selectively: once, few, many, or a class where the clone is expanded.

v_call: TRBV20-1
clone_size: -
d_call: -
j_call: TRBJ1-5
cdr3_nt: TGCAGTGCTGGCGTGGCCGTGGATCAGCCCCAGCATTTT
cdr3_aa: CSAGVAVDQPQHF

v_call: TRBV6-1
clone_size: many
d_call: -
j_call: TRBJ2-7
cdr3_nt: TGTGCCAGCACTGAGTTCGACGGGTACGAGCAGTACTTC
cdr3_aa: CASTEFDGYEQYF

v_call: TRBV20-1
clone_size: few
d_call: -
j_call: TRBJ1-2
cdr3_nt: TGCAGTGCAGCCCGTCTTCAGGATGGCTACACCTTC
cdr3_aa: CSAARLQDGYTF

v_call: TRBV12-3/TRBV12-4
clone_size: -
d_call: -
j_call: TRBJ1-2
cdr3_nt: TGTGCCAGCAGTTTGGGTGGACCCTTCGGGGGCTACACCTTC
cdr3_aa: CASSLGGPFGGYTF

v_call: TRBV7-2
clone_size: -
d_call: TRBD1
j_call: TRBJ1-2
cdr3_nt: TGTGCCAGCTCACACGGACAGGACCTTGGCTACACCTTC
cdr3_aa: CASSHGQDLGYTF

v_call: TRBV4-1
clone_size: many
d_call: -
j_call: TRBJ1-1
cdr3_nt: TGCGCCAGCAGCCGCCGATTGTCAGGGGCTAACACTGAAGCTTTCTTT
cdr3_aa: CASSRRLSGANTEAFF

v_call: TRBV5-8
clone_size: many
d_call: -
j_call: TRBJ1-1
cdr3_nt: TGTGCCAGCAGCTTGCCCGGGGGGGCAGGTGAAGCTTTCTTT
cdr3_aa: CASSLPGGAGEAFF

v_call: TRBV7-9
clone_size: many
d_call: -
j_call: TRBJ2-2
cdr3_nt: TGTGCCAGCAGCTTAGTGGGCAGGGCGAACACCGGGGAGCTGTTTTTT
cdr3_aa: CASSLVGRANTGELFF

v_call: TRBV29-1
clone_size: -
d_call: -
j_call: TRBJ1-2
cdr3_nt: TGCGGCGTTGACCGGACGCTGCGCAGCTATGGCTACACCTTC
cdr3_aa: CGVDRTLRSYGYTF

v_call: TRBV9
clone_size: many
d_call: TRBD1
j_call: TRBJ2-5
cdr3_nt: TGTGCCAGCAGCGTAGCTTCGACAGGGTGGGAGACCCAGTACTTC
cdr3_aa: CASSVASTGWETQYF

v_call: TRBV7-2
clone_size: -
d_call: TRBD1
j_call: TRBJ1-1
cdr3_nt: TGTGCCAGCAGCTTGGGGACAGTGAGGCAATCCGAAGCTTTCTTT
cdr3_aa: CASSLGTVRQSEAFF

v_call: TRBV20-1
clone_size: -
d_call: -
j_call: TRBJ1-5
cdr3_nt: TGCAGTGCTGAGTGGGCGGGGGGCAATCAGCCCCAGCATTTT
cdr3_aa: CSAEWAGGNQPQHF

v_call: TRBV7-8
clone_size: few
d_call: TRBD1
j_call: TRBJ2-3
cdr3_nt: TGTGCCAGCAGCAAGGACAGGACCACAGATACGCAGTATTTT
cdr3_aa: CASSKDRTTDTQYF

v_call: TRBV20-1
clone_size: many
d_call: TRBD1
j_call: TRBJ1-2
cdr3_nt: TGCAGTGCTAGACCACAGGGGTTGGGAGGCTACACCTTC
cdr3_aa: CSARPQGLGGYTF

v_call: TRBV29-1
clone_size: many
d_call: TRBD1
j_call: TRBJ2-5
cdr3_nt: TGCAGCGTTGAAGATCAACAGGGGGCCCGGGAGACCCAGTACTTC
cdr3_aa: CSVEDQQGARETQYF

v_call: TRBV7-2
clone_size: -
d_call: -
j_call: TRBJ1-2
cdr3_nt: TGTGCCAGCAGCTTAGCAGGACTTCAGGAAGGGGTTGTCCCGATCTATGGCTACACCTTC
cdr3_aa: CASSLAGLQEGVVPIYGYTF

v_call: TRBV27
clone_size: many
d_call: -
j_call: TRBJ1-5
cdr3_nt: TGTGCCAGCAGAGGGCTTAGCAATCAGCCCCAGCATTTT
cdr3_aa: CASRGLSNQPQHF

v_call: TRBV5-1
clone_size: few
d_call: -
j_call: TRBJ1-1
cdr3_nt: TGCGCCAGCAGCTTGGCGGACGTCCGGGTCGGTATCGAGAACACTGAAGCTTTCTTT
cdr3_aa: CASSLADVRVGIENTEAFF

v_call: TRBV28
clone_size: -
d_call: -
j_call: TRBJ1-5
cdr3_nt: TGTGCCAGCAGTTTCCAGGGAACGGGCAATCAGCCCCAGCATTTT
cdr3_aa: CASSFQGTGNQPQHF

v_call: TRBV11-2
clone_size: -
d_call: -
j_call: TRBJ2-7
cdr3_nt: TGTGCCAGCAGCGGGTCTGTCGAGCAGTACTTC
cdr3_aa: CASSGSVEQYF

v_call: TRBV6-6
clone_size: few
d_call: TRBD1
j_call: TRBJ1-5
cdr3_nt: TGTGCCAGCAGGCCCGGACAGGAAAGTCAGCCCCAGCATTTT
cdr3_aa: CASRPGQESQPQHF

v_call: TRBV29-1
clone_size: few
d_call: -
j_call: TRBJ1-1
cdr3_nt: TGCAGCGTTGTGAGGGAAGGGATTGCTTTCTTT
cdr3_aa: CSVVREGIAFF

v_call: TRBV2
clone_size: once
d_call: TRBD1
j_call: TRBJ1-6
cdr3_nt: TGTGCCAGCAGAACGGGACAGGGAGGCTCACCCCTCCACTTT
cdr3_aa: CASRTGQGGSPLHF

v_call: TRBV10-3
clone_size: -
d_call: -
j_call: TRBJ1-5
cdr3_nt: TGTGCCATCAGGACAGGTGGCACTCAGCCCCAGCATTTT
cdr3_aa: CAIRTGGTQPQHF

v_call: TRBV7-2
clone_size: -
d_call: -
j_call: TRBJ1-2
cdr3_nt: TGTGCCAGCAGCCCGTACCCGAGTCCAGCTAACTATGGCTACGCCTTC
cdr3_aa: CASSPYPSPANYGYAF

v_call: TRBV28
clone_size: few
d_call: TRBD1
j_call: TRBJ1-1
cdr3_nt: TGTGCCAGCAGTCCATCCGGACAGGGGGGCACTGAAGCTTTCTTT
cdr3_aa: CASSPSGQGGTEAFF

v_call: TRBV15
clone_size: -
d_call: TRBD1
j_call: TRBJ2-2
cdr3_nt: TGTGCCACCAGCACCCCGACAGGGATGACGAACACCGGGGAGCTGTTTTTT
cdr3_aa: CATSTPTGMTNTGELFF

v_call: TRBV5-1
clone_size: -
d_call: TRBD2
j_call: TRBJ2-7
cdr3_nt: TGCGCCAGCAGCTTGGTGTCGGGAGGGAGCTCCTACGAGCAGTACTTC
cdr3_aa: CASSLVSGGSSYEQYF

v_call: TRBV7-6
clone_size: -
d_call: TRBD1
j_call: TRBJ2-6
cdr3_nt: TGTGCCAGCAGCTTGCGTGGGGACGGGACAGGGGGCACTGGGGCCAACGTCCTGACTTTC
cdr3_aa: CASSLRGDGTGGTGANVLTF

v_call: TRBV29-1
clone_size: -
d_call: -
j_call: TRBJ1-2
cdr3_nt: TGCAGCGGGAGGGTTGAGGGTAGAGGCGGCTACACCTTC
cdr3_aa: CSGRVEGRGGYTF